The 8 T cell receptor beta chains given below trace back to one sample, sequenced in a study of regulatory T cells in long-lasting Graves disease. As to time point: newly diagnosed GD, antithyroid drugs for less than 3 months. The TCR library used RNA extracted from PBMCs. Sequencing libraries for TCR beta were prepared with iRepertoire HTBI primers and Arm-PCR of CDR3 regions. MiXCR, run by TCRdb on the multiplex PCR reads, gives a single entry per CDR3 protein. The sample holds 410,000 or so distinct CDR3 sequences, about 16% seen once. These sequences were also reported in another study, on T cells in Graves' hyperthyroidism and ophthalmopathy.

The starting material was peripheral blood mononuclear cells (PBMCs), obtained at new diagnosis, from a patient treated with antithyroid drugs. The receptor set was obtained from a woman aged 30 to 39 with Graves disease.

This clonotype was counted at least ten times. The V gene is TRBV7-2, the J gene TRBJ2-4; possibly TRBD2 for D (5 bases). Germline V gene lookup returns CDR1 SGHTA and CDR2 FQGNSA. The CDR3 runs 14 residues. V lost 6 bases, J lost 7 bases, and 16 bases lay in between. The CDR3 nucleotides are TGTGCCAGCAGTCCTAGCCGCGGTAGTAACATTCAGTACTTC. Residues: CASSPSRGSNIQYF.

This clonotype was counted ten times or more. The CDR3: CASGKGQRSYEQYF. CDR3 bases: TGTGCTAGTGGAAAAGGACAGCGCTCCTACGAGCAGTACTTC. The V and J genes are TRBV12-5 and TRBJ2-7; TRBD1 might be the D (6 bases). Germline V gene lookup returns CDR1 LGHNT and CDR2 FRNRAP. Trimming took 6 bases from V and 0 from J, leaving 12 bases between them. This CDR3 region has 14 residues.

In its sample, this clonotype was seen a few times. The chain recombines TRBV9 with TRBJ2-1, with 14 bases fitting TRBD2. V shed 4 bases, J shed 2 bases, and the junction held 14 bases outside the gene matches. Germline V CDR1 and CDR2: SGDLS, YYNGEE. There are 20 residues in the CDR3. The DNA for the CDR3 is TGTGCCAGCAGCCGGCATGCCGGGACTAGCGGGAGTCTGACCTACAATGAGCAGTTCTTC. As protein: CASSRHAGTSGSLTYNEQFF.

This clonotype was found many times. This chain uses TRBV28 with TRBJ2-1, with 10 bases fitting TRBD1. The CDR3 runs 14 residues. Unmatched junction bases numbered 5, after V lost 5 bases and J lost 7 bases. Germline V gives CDR1 MDHEN, CDR2 SYDVKM. CDR3 protein: CASSPRTGGNEQFF. CDR3 nucleotides: TGTGCCAGCAGTCCTAGGACAGGGGGGAATGAGCAGTTCTTC. Looking up the rest from reference TRBV28 and TRBJ2-1 gives the full variable domain: DVKVTQSSRYLVKRTGEKVFLECVQDMDHENMFWYRQDPGLGLRLIYFSYDVKMKEKGDIPEGYSVSREKKERFSLILESASTNQTSMYLCASSPRTGGNEQFFGPGTRLTVL.

This clonotype was observed a few times. The chain combines TRBV27 with TRBJ2-7; 12 nucleotides agree with TRBD2. In germline, CDR1 is MNHEY, CDR2 SMNVEV (reference sequence). J gave up 6 bases and V 5 bases, and 2 bases lay outside the gene matches. This CDR3 has 13 amino acids. For the CDR3, the DNA is TGTGCCAGCAGTGTGGGACTAGCGGGCGAGCAGTACTTC. This encodes CASSVGLAGEQYF.

As concerns this clonotype: This clone may be a read error of a much larger clone one base away. Here the CDR3 omits its conserved ending phenylalanine or tryptophan, so a read error is the likely source. The chain combines TRBV12-3 or TRBV12-4 with TRBJ2-3, with D tentatively TRBD2 (6 bases). The length of the CDR3 is 13 residues. The germline V and J ends were trimmed by 6 bases and 6 bases, with 13 bases remaining between them. This chain's CDR3 is CASRETSDDTQYL. CDR3 nucleotides: TGTGCCAGCAGGGAGACTAGTGACGATACGCAGTATCTT.

This clonotype was seen many times. The rearrangement uses TRBV12-5 and TRBJ1-5; no clear D. This CDR3 contains 12 residues. V was trimmed by 0 bases and J by 7 bases, leaving 4 bases between them. The germline V gene encodes CDR1 LGHNT and CDR2 FRNRAP. The CDR3 spells CASGLVGQPQHF. Here the CDR3 DNA reads TGTGCTAGTGGTTTGGTGGGGCAGCCCCAGCATTTT. Combining the CDR3 with reference TRBV12-5 and TRBJ1-5 gives the whole variable domain DARVTQTPRHKVTEMGQEVTMRCQPILGHNTVFWYRQTMMQGLELLAYFRNRAPLDDSGMPKDRFSAEMPDATLATLKIQPSEPRDSAVYFCASGLVGQPQHFGDGTRLSIL.

This clonotype was found many times. The chain carries TRBV2 and TRBJ2-1; tentative D call: TRBD2 (6 bases). The DNA end lines up better with TRBJ2-5; the J call may be wrong. The CDR3 extends over 14 amino acids. Germline assignment: CDR1 SNHLY and CDR2 FYNNEI. The CDR3 DNA sequence: TGTGCCAGCAGTGGTTGGCAGGGAGGAGAGACCCAGTACTTC. Its translation is CASSGWQGGETQYF.